A selection of T cell receptor beta chains follows, all from one sample in a study of blood T cell repertoires in COVID-19. TCRdb keeps only in-frame clones here, not all; method: immunoSEQ multiplex PCR. In the table there are some 270,000 clones, 84% of which are singletons. Material: peripheral blood. These receptor sequences come from a woman aged 40 to 50 who had recovered from COVID-19. Both conserved end residues are trimmed from each CDR3.

j_gene	v_gene	CDR3aa
TRBJ1-1	TRBV21-1	ASSKARQGYVNTEAF
TRBJ1-5	TRBV10-2	ASSKTGQGALNQPQH
TRBJ2-7	TRBV6-6	ASSSDSTYEQY
TRBJ1-2	TRBV10-3	AISGTGDNYGYT
TRBJ2-5	TRBV2	ASRDRIETQY
TRBJ1-2	TRBV28	ASIPGSGFLYGYT
TRBJ2-3	TRBV12-3/TRBV12-4	ASSRQGTDTQY
TRBJ2-7	TRBV19	ASSIRQTHEQY
TRBJ1-5	TRBV2	ASSEDALREDQPQH
TRBJ2-1	TRBV7-9	ASSSGGSSYNEQF
TRBJ2-7	TRBV21-1	ASSNLNTGQIAPKNCEQY
TRBJ1-2	TRBV4-2	ASSQDATGIYGYT
TRBJ2-1	TRBV7-8	ASSPRQLAYNEQF
TRBJ2-3	TRBV11-3	ASSQGRGQPSDTQY
TRBJ1-5	TRBV4-1	ASSPRTGQPQH
TRBJ2-1	TRBV19	ASTSGPSSYNEQF
TRBJ1-4	TRBV15	ATSRGGATNEKLF
TRBJ1-5	TRBV9	ASNEGQRNQPQH
TRBJ2-7	TRBV11-3	ASSGTGYEQY
TRBJ1-1	TRBV6-5	ASNIDKNTEAF
TRBJ1-2	TRBV14	ASSQGQVYGYT
TRBJ1-1	TRBV18	ASSPQDSLNTEAF